Shown below are 17 T cell receptor beta chains from a single sample sequenced in a study of control samples from healthy donors and cancer patients. Repertoires were generated with immunoSEQ multiplex PCR, while TCRdb's copy carries only in-frame clones and drops some. Of roughly 220,000 clones in the sample, 85% to 95% were seen once. The specimen sequenced was blood. These TCRs come from a man aged 50 to 60 in good health.

The CDR3: CASSSRQGSYEQYF. The CDR3 DNA follows: TGTGCCAGCAGTTCTCGACAGGGCTCCTACGAGCAGTACTTC. This chain links TRBV28 with TRBJ2-7, with 7 positions matching TRBD1. CDR3 size: 14 residues. Germline V gene sequence: CDR1 MDHEN, CDR2 SYDVKM. V lost 4 bases to trimming and J lost 0 bases; unmatched junction nucleotides: 3.

The genes are TRBV5-1 and TRBJ2-3; D unclear. Germline lookup yields CDR1 SGHRS and CDR2 YFSETQ. The CDR3 is made up of 12 amino acids. V lost 5 bases, J lost 6 bases, and 10 bases lay in between. The DNA for the CDR3 is TGCGCCAGCAGTTTCTCGGAGGATACGCAGTATTTT. Translating gives CASSFSEDTQYF.

The rearrangement links TRBV5-6 to TRBJ2-7; 7 nucleotides agree with TRBD1. This CDR3 has 15 residues. Trimming took 4 bases from V and 2 from J; bases not matched to a gene: 9. Germline values: CDR1 SGHDT, CDR2 YYEEEE. DNA for the CDR3: TGTGCCAGCAGCCCACAGGGGTCCGATCCCTACGAGCAGTACGTC. Its protein is CASSPQGSDPYEQYV.

The chain employs TRBV10-3 and TRBJ1-5; the D is unclear. The CDR3 loop spans 15 amino acids. In germline, CDR1 is ENHRY, CDR2 SYGVKD. Trimming stripped 0 bases from V and 4 bases from J, with 10 bases between. The CDR3 is CAISESVSLNQPQHF. In nucleotides, the CDR3 is TGTGCCATCAGTGAGTCGGTCAGTTTAAATCAGCCCCAGCATTTT.

CDR3 loop: CASSQTGGRTEAFF. CDR3 bases: TGTGCCAGCTCGCAGACAGGGGGTCGGACTGAAGCTTTCTTT. The rearrangement links TRBV18 to TRBJ1-1; 9 positions agree with TRBD1. This CDR3 has 14 residues. Germline V gene sequence: CDR1 KGHSH, CDR2 LQKENI. The V segment lost 6 bases and the J segment 5 bases; nucleotides outside the gene matches: 7.

The chain couples TRBV7-3 to TRBJ1-6, with no clear D. The germline V gene encodes CDR1 SGHTA and CDR2 FQGTGA. Trimming pared 8 bases from V and 7 bases from J, leaving 9 bases between. The CDR3 loop spans 12 amino acids. CDR3 nucleotides: TGTGCCAGCGGGTCGGGGAATTCACCCCTCCACTTT. Protein product: CASGSGNSPLHF.

With regard to this clone: Germline and junction disagree at one end, which may indicate a read error. The chain uses TRBV28 and TRBJ1-4, with a weak D call TRBD1 (5 bases). CDR3 length equals 15 residues. Germline CDR1 is MDHEN and CDR2 is SYDVKM. CDR3 sequence: CASSPQTATNEKLFF. CDR3 DNA sequence: TGTGCCAGCAGTCCCCAGACAGCAACGAATGAAAAACTGTTTTTT.

The chain uses TRBV7-2 and TRBJ2-7, with D perhaps matching TRBD1 or TRBD2 (5 bases each). The germline gives CDR1 SGHTA, CDR2 FQGNSA. V was clipped by 5 bases and J by 3 bases, with 20 bases between them. The CDR3 is 16 residues long. The CDR3, as DNA: TGTGCCAGCAGCCATCGCCCGGGACCTTCAGGCTACGAGCAGTACTTC. Translating it yields CASSHRPGPSGYEQYF.

The J gene is TRBJ1-4, the V gene TRBV27, with D perhaps matching TRBD1 (5 bases). Looked up from germline, CDR1 is MNHEY and CDR2 is SMNVEV (reference sequence). The CDR3 loop spans 14 amino acids. Deletions cut 2 bases from V and 8 bases from J, with 12 bases between. The CDR3 here is CASSLLGVGEKLFF. CDR3 coding DNA: TGTGCCAGCAGTTTACTAGGGGTAGGAGAAAAACTGTTTTTT.

CDR3 in amino acids: CASSLEQISDEQFF. The CDR3 DNA sequence: TGCGCCAGCAGCTTGGAACAGATTTCGGATGAGCAGTTCTTC. The chain recombines TRBV5-1 with TRBJ2-1; D remains unclear. This CDR3 is 14 amino acids long. V was cut by 0 bases and J by 8 bases, with 12 bases left in between. Germline CDR1 is SGHRS and CDR2 is YFSETQ.

The chain couples TRBV29-1 to TRBJ1-2; 7 nucleotides line up with TRBD1. Unmatched junction bases numbered 2, after V lost 3 bases and J lost 4 bases. CDR1 SQVTM and CDR2 ANQGSEA come from the germline V gene. The CDR3 is 12 residues long. The CDR3 protein is CSVERDSYGYTF. The CDR3 region has the DNA TGCAGCGTTGAGCGGGACAGCTATGGCTACACCTTC.

CDR3 sequence: CASSLLAVSYNEQFF. The CDR3 nucleotides are TGTGCCAGCAGCTTATTAGCGGTCTCCTACAATGAGCAGTTCTTC. The V and J genes are TRBV7-3 and TRBJ2-1, with TRBD2 as a possible D gene (6 bases). Per the germline V gene, CDR1 is SGHTA and CDR2 is FQGTGA. V lost 2 bases to trimming and J lost 0 bases, with 8 bases between them. This CDR3 spans 15 amino acids.

The J gene is TRBJ2-1, the V gene TRBV5-1; tentatively, D is TRBD1 (5 bases). The CDR3 runs to 12 residues. Trimming cost V 0 bases and J 10 bases, with 8 bases left between them. Germline V CDR1 and CDR2: SGHRS, YFSETQ. Here the CDR3 DNA reads TGCGCCAGCAGCTTGGGACAGAGGGAGCAGTTCTTC. It encodes CASSLGQREQFF.

V and J are TRBV7-2 and TRBJ2-7; tentative D call: TRBD2 (7 bases). The CDR3 totals 16 residues. Germline assignment: CDR1 SGHTA and CDR2 FQGNSA. Trimming left V 3 bases short and J 4 bases short, with 19 bases between. CDR3 DNA: TGTGCCAGCAGCTTCGGAGGGGGGGCCGCCGGTTACGAGCAGTACTTC. Protein: CASSFGGGAAGYEQYF.

This chain connects TRBV19 to TRBJ2-7; 8 nucleotides agree with TRBD1. The germline CDR1 and CDR2 sequences are LNHDA and SQIVND (reference sequence). The CDR3 consists of 13 residues. The junction had 3 bases not matched to a gene; V was cut back by 5 bases and J by 3 bases. The CDR3 DNA is TGTGCCAGTAGTTCCGGACAGGGCTACGAGCAGTACTTC. This encodes CASSSGQGYEQYF. Filled out from reference TRBV19 and TRBJ2-7, the complete variable domain reads DGGITQSPKYLFRKEGQNVTLSCEQNLNHDAMYWYRQDPGQGLRLIYYSQIVNDFQKGDIAEGYSVSREKKESFPLTVTSAQKNPTAFYLCASSSGQGYEQYFGPGTRLTVT.

The chain carries TRBV2 and TRBJ1-4; D unresolved. The CDR3 extends over 15 amino acids. The V gene's germline CDR1 is SNHLY and CDR2 FYNNEI. The ends were cut back, 4 bases at V and 5 bases at J, with 14 bases in the middle. The CDR3: CASSVRSGGNEKLFF. DNA of the CDR3: TGTGCCAGCAGTGTAAGGTCAGGAGGGAATGAAAAACTGTTTTTT.

The chain combines TRBV20-1 with TRBJ1-2, with 8 bases lining up with TRBD1. The CDR3 covers 11 residues. Germline CDR1 and CDR2: DFQATT and SNEGSKA (reference sequence). CDR3 sequence: CMWTGRYGYTF. CDR3 in DNA: TGCATGTGGACAGGGCGATATGGCTACACCTTC.